This TCR beta chain was obtained from a study of T cell responses to AZD1222 COVID-19 vaccine. At the level of the study: Second-dose schedules of about 4 or about 12 weeks were combined.

Here immunoSEQ multiplex PCR was the method, and the copy in TCRdb shows in-frame clones only, minus some. In the table there are roughly 120,000 clones, 88% of which are singletons. Study results and caveats: Baseline testing showed seropositivity in only six AZD1222 recipients. The sample set comprised mostly white British donors with more females, and clonal diversity was possibly underestimated.

Regarding this clone: Antigen unknown.

From germline, CDR1 is SNHLY and CDR2 FYNNEI. V was clipped by 7 bases and J by 6 bases; unmatched bases: 8. The CDR3 runs to 14 residues. This rearrangement joins TRBV2 to TRBJ2-2, with 7 positions matching TRBD1. The sequencing used peripheral blood, collected on day 0 of AZD1222 vaccination. The clonotype originates from an adult in good health. In DNA form, the CDR3 reads TGTGCCAGCACAGAGACAGGGCGCCCCGGGGAGCTGTTTTTT. Its translation is CASTETGRPGELFF. Based on the CDR3 plus reference TRBV2 and TRBJ2-2, the full variable domain is EPEVTQTPSHQVTQMGQEVILRCVPISNHLYFYWYRQILGQKVEFLVSFYNNEISEKSEIFDDQFSVERPDGSNFTLKIRSTKLEDSAMYFCASTETGRPGELFFGEGSRLTVL.